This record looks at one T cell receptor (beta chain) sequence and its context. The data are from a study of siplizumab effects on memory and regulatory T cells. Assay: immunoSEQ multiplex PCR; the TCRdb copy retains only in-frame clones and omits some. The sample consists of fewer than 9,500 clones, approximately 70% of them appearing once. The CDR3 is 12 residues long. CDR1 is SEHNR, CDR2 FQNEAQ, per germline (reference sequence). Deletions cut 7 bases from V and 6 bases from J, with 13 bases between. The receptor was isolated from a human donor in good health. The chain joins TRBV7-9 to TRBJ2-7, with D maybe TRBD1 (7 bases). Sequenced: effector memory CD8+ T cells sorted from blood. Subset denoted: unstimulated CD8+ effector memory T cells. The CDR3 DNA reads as TGTGCCAGCAACGACCAGGGGGGCGAGCAGTACTTC. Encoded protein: CASNDQGGEQYF.